A selection of T cell receptor beta chains follows, all from one sample in a study of response to subunit inactivated influenza vaccine. Via MiXCR, TCRdb re-called the RT-PCR reads, giving one row per CDR3 protein. The table lists fewer than 600,000 distinct CDR3 sequences, approximately 7.3% of them singletons. This sample comprised PBMCs from blood, obtained less than 30 months after vaccination. The receptors shown here come from a man between 50 and 70 years old who received an inactivated influenza vaccine. Each CDR3 is given without its conserved first and last residue. The order of the fields is D gene, J gene, V gene, CDR3 protein. The D gene is left open where the match is weak.

- | TRBJ2-2 | TRBV20-1 | SARNGQLNTGELF
- | TRBJ1-1 | TRBV5-1 | ASSLWGELHTEAF
- | TRBJ2-4 | TRBV20-1 | SGQDGLAKNIQY
- | TRBJ2-7 | TRBV7-8 | ASSSQELSEQY
TRBD2 | TRBJ2-1 | TRBV6-2/TRBV6-3 | ASTTSGAYNEQF
TRBD1 | TRBJ1-1 | TRBV29-1 | SVLTGMNTEAF
TRBD2 | TRBJ2-3 | TRBV11-1 | ASSSSGRGGDTQY
- | TRBJ2-2 | TRBV5-1 | ASSPGRPNTGELF
- | TRBJ2-1 | TRBV5-6 | ASSLGPGLRNEQF
TRBD1 | TRBJ2-7 | TRBV7-2 | ASSLAGTGVPYEQY
- | TRBJ2-3 | TRBV4-1 | ASSQQDSVNTQY
TRBD1 | TRBJ2-1 | TRBV11-2 | ASSLVGQGRLVAYNEQF
- | TRBJ2-2 | TRBV6-2/TRBV6-3 | ASSHPKITATGELF
- | TRBJ2-1 | TRBV9 | ASSVVGAGSYNEQF
- | TRBJ1-6 | TRBV7-2 | ASSLQGLNSPLH
- | TRBJ2-7 | TRBV5-6 | ASSLGPSSYEQY
- | TRBJ2-7 | TRBV27 | ASSWGLSYEQY
- | TRBJ1-2 | TRBV20-1 | SASSSDYARGYT
- | TRBJ1-3 | TRBV5-6 | ASSETGSGNTIY
TRBD2 | TRBJ2-1 | TRBV29-1 | SVGLGGYEQF
TRBD2 | TRBJ2-5 | TRBV6-2/TRBV6-3 | ASLSGLAETQY
- | TRBJ2-3 | TRBV20-1 | SGAPLGSTDTQY
- | TRBJ2-5 | TRBV6-1 | ASRGRRGQETQY
- | TRBJ2-5 | TRBV5-1 | ASSMGRFQETQY
- | TRBJ1-4 | TRBV6-5 | ASGGGPEKLF
TRBD2 | TRBJ2-3 | TRBV29-1 | SVELAGGPSTDTQY
- | TRBJ1-1 | TRBV6-1 | ATRGEGGKTEAF
- | TRBJ1-3 | TRBV7-2 | ASSSGLLSGNTIY